A selection of T cell receptor beta chains follows, all from one sample in a study of sequential checkpoint blockade in melanoma. The protocol was immunoSEQ multiplex PCR, while the TCRdb copy is restricted to in-frame clones and leaves out a portion. The table includes about 38,000 clones, about 88% detected once. This material consisted of CD8+ T cells sorted from blood (inferred from file names), taken from a patient given nivolumab and ipilimumab in sequence. The source is a human donor with melanoma. The CDR3 runs from the conserved cysteine through the conserved F or W. D genes are given only for firm matches. Size tells how often a clone was seen (once, few, many) or the class of an expanded clone, and some rows leave it out.

D gene	clone size	J gene	V gene	CDR3 DNA	CDR3 protein
TRBD2	.	TRBJ2-7	TRBV6-8	TGTGCCAGCAGTTACTTGGGGCGGGAGGGAACCTACGAGCAGTACTTC	CASSYLGREGTYEQYF
TRBD2	.	TRBJ2-3	TRBV7-3	TGTGCCAGCAGCCTAAGGACTAGTGGGACAGATACGCAGTATTTT	CASSLRTSGTDTQYF
.	.	TRBJ2-1	TRBV27	.	CASSSGQGGYNEQFF
.	.	TRBJ1-5	TRBV28	TGTGCCAGCAGCGCGCTAGATAGCAATCAGCCCCAGCATTTT	CASSALDSNQPQHF
.	.	TRBJ2-2	TRBV7-9	TGTGCCAGCAGGAAACAGGGGAACACCGGGGAGCTGTTTTTT	CASRKQGNTGELFF
.	.	TRBJ1-4	TRBV15	TGTGCCACCAAGGGGTTGCGAGAAAAACTGTTTTTT	CATKGLREKLFF
.	.	TRBJ1-5	TRBV6-1	TGTGCCAGCAGTGATCGGCAGGGGTTCGGCAATCAGCCCCAGCATTTT	CASSDRQGFGNQPQHF
.	.	TRBJ2-4	TRBV7-3	TGTGCCAGCAGCTTAGGGGTTGGTACGGCGAGGGAAAACATTCAGTACTTC	CASSLGVGTARENIQYF
TRBD1	.	TRBJ1-2	TRBV27	TGTGCCAGCAGTTTATCCGGACAGGGTCCGTCGTCGGATGGCTACACCTTC	CASSLSGQGPSSDGYTF
TRBD1	.	TRBJ2-7	TRBV19	TGTGCCAGTAGTCCCGGGACAGGGGGGACCTACGAGCAGTACTTC	CASSPGTGGTYEQYF
TRBD1	.	TRBJ1-5	TRBV4-3	TGCGCCAGCAGCCCTTACAGGGGAGGCAATCAGCCCCAGCATTTT	CASSPYRGGNQPQHF
.	.	TRBJ2-2	TRBV7-3	TGTGCCAGCAGCCCGAAACTAGCCGGCACCGGGGAGCTGTTTTTT	CASSPKLAGTGELFF
.	.	TRBJ2-4	TRBV28	TGTGCCAGCAGTTTTGGCGGAGCCAAAAACATTCAGTACTTC	CASSFGGAKNIQYF
.	.	TRBJ2-7	TRBV5-4	TGTGCCAGCAGATCCTTACCAGGCACAGGGTACGAGCAGTACTTC	CASRSLPGTGYEQYF
.	.	TRBJ1-1	TRBV19	TGTGCCAGTAGTATGGGGGGATCCTTTGAAGCTTTCTTT	CASSMGGSFEAFF
TRBD2	.	TRBJ2-7	TRBV7-9	TGTGCCAGCAGCCGCTTGTTCGGTCGGGAGGGTCAGGAGCAGTACTTC	CASSRLFGREGQEQYF
TRBD1	few	TRBJ2-7	TRBV28	TGTGCCAGCAGTGCCGGGACAGGGGCGTACGAGCAGTACTTC	CASSAGTGAYEQYF
.	.	TRBJ2-1	TRBV27	TGTGCCAGCAGTTTAGCGGGGATAGGGCCAGGATCCAATGAGCAGTTCTTC	CASSLAGIGPGSNEQFF
.	.	TRBJ1-1	TRBV27	TGTGCCAGCAGTTTATTGCCAGGGCTAGAAGCTTTCTTT	CASSLLPGLEAFF
.	few	TRBJ2-4	TRBV11-2	TGTGCCAGCCGAGGTTTGGGAGACATTCAGTACTTC	CASRGLGDIQYF
.	.	TRBJ1-2	TRBV19	TGTGCCAGTAGTATCGGTGATTATGGCTACACCTTC	CASSIGDYGYTF
.	once	TRBJ1-1	TRBV6-5	TGTGCCAGCAGTTATTTCGGTGAAGCTTTCTTT	CASSYFGEAFF
.	.	TRBJ2-7	TRBV9	TGTGCCAGCAGCGCAGCCATTTCGGGGAACGAGCAGTACTTC	CASSAAISGNEQYF
TRBD1	.	TRBJ1-2	TRBV25-1	TGTGCCAGCAGTGAACAGGGGGCGGTTGGCTACACCTTC	CASSEQGAVGYTF
.	few	TRBJ1-4	TRBV21-1	TGTGCCAGCAGCAAAGGCTACAGACAGGGGAATGAAAAACTGTTTTTT	CASSKGYRQGNEKLFF
TRBD1	.	TRBJ1-1	TRBV27	TGTGCCAGCAGTTTATTTTGGGCCGACAGGGAGCAGGCAGCTTTCTTT	CASSLFWADREQAAFF
.	.	TRBJ1-5	TRBV30	TGTGCCTGGAGTACCTTTCAAGGGGGACAGCCCCAGCATTTT	CAWSTFQGGQPQHF
TRBD1	.	TRBJ1-5	TRBV27	TGTGCCAGCAGTTCAGGACAGGGTGGTGGCAATCAGCCCCAGCATTTT	CASSSGQGGGNQPQHF
TRBD2	.	TRBJ2-7	TRBV5-6	TGTGCCAGCAGCAGCGGGAACCCTTACGAGCAGTACTTC	CASSSGNPYEQYF
TRBD1	.	TRBJ1-1	TRBV20-1	TGCAGTGCTGGACAGGGTGAGGCTTTCTTT	CSAGQGEAFF